In this sample, the clone carrying this TCR beta chain turned up a few times. This record belongs to a study of cytomegalovirus exposure and HLA in healthy donors. PCR was performed using 60 Vbeta and 13 Jbeta primers. This table comes from immunoSEQ multiplex PCR, and its TCRdb copy is limited to in-frame clones, with some not included. The top ten hold approximately 1.1% of the sample, which has about 140,000 clones, around 80% seen once. V gave up 1 base and J gave up 2 bases; unmatched junction bases: 1. The V gene's germline CDR1 is MNHNS and CDR2 SASEGT. The CDR3 spans 15 residues. The sequenced sample was PBMCs. The chain employs TRBV6-1 and TRBJ1-1; 10 bases are a match to TRBD1. The TCR comes from a female donor in good health and CMV-seronegative. As DNA, the CDR3 is TGTGCCAGCAGTGAAGGGGACAGGGGAAACACTGAAGCTTTCTTT. Its translation: CASSEGDRGNTEAFF.